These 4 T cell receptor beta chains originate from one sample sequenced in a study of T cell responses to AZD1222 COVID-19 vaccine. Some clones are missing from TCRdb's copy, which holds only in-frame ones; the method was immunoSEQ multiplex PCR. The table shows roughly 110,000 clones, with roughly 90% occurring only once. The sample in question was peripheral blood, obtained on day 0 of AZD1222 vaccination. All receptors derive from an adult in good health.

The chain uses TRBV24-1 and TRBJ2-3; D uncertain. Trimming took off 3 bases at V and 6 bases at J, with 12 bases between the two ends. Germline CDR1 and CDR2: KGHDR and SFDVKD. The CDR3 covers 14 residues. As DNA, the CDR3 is TGTGCCACCAGTGATGCCTACTACGGGGATACGCAGTATTTT. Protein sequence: CATSDAYYGDTQYF.

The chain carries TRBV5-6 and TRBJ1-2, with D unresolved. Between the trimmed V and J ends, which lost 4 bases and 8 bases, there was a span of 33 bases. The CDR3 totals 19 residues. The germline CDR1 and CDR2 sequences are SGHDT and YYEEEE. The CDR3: CASSLDLGQIFWASRGYTF. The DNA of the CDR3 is TGTGCCAGCAGCCTGGATTTGGGCCAGATTTTCTGGGCCTCACGGGGCTACACCTTC.

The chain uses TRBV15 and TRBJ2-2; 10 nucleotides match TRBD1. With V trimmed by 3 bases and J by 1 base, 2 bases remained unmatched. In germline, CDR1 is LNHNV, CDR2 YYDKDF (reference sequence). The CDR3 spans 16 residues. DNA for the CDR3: TGTGCCACCAGCAGCTGGGACAGGGGGAACACCGGGGAGCTGTTTTTT. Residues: CATSSWDRGNTGELFF.

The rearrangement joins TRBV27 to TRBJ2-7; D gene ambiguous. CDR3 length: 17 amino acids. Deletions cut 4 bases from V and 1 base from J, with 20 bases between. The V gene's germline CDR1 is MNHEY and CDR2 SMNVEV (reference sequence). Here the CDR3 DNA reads TGTGCCAGCAGTTCCACCGTCAGAGTCCAGTTTTCCTACGAGCAGTACTTC. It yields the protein CASSSTVRVQFSYEQYF.